This T cell receptor (beta chain) emerged from a study of cytomegalovirus exposure and HLA in healthy donors. General study results and limits: Cytomegalovirus-associated TCR beta chains were listed, numbering 164.

The germline V gene has CDR1 MGHRA and CDR2 YSYEKL. V shed 6 bases, J shed 7 bases, and the junction held 8 bases outside the gene matches. This CDR3 region has 15 residues. On this clone: Its antigen is not identified.

Vbeta (60) and Jbeta (13) primers were used in the PCR. TCRdb keeps only in-frame clones here, not all; method: immunoSEQ multiplex PCR. The data show 120,000 or so clones, 75% seen once. The chain carries TRBV4-1 and TRBJ2-7; 14 nucleotides align to TRBD2. The specimen sequenced was PBMCs. This TCR came from a woman aged 40 to 50 in good health and CMV-seropositive. The CDR3 here is CASRLGTSGSEEQYF. The CDR3 DNA reads as TGCGCCAGCAGACTCGGGACTAGCGGGAGTGAAGAGCAGTACTTC.